This T cell receptor (beta chain) is from a study of Graves' ophthalmopathy and Graves' hyperthyroidism. Physicians reached a diagnosis by relying on clinical symptoms, serum thyroxine, TRAb, thyroid ultrasound and orbital computed tomography. The PBMCs were taken from around 9 ml of fresh peripheral blood. The authors amplified TCR beta CDR3 regions, and they did so from RNA transcripts for repertoire sequencing. Following a first-round RT-PCR that used HTBI primers, a second-round multiplex PCR was carried out. TCRdb used MiXCR to reprocess the multiplex PCR reads, holding one entry per CDR3 protein. The sample lists about 240,000 distinct CDR3 sequences; approximately 42% were seen once. The CDR3 loop spans 14 amino acids. CDR1 and CDR2 from the germline V gene are SGHKS and YYEKEE (reference sequence). Between the trimmed V and J ends, which lost 8 bases and 5 bases, there was a span of 19 bases.

The clonotype originates from an adult man with Graves' ophthalmopathy. The chain is built from TRBV5-5 and TRBJ1-2; D unresolved. The sequencing sample was made of peripheral blood. The CDR3 here is CASRTATKLYGYTF. The CDR3 DNA follows: TGTGCCAGTCGGACGGCGACTAAACTATATGGCTACACCTTC. The variable domain in full, with the rest retrieved from reference TRBV5-5 and TRBJ1-2, is DAGVTQSPTHLIKTRGQQVTLRCSPISGHKSVSWYQQVLGQGPQFIFQYYEKEERGRGNFPDRFSARQFPNYSSELNVNALLLGDSALYLCASRTATKLYGYTFGSGTRLTVV.